The 18 T cell receptor beta chains below were found in one sample sequenced in a study of blood T cell repertoires in COVID-19. Profiling relied on immunoSEQ multiplex PCR, and the TCRdb table lists in-frame clones only, not all of them. The sample includes 30,000 to 50,000 clones, about four fifths of them seen just once. The material sequenced was peripheral blood. Receptors originate from a man between 65 and 85 years old with acute or convalescent COVID-19.

The rearrangement links TRBV10-3 to TRBJ2-7; 10 bases match TRBD2. The CDR3 length is 14 residues. CDR1 and CDR2 (germline): ENHRY, SYGVKD. Losses at the gene ends were 3 bases for V and 4 bases for J; bases not matched to a gene: 3. This CDR3 is CAISDGSGGYEQYF. The CDR3 bases are TGTGCCATCAGTGATGGTAGCGGGGGGTACGAGCAGTACTTC.

The V and J genes are TRBV19 and TRBJ2-7, with TRBD2 identical over 14 bases. V lost 6 bases and J lost 11; bases outside the gene matches: 12. The germline gives CDR1 LNHDA, CDR2 SQIVND (reference sequence). This CDR3 has 15 residues. The CDR3 loop is CASSAQGLAGERKYF. Here the CDR3 DNA reads TGTGCCAGTAGCGCGCAGGGACTAGCGGGAGAGAGGAAGTACTTC.

This chain joins TRBV6-2 or TRBV6-3 and TRBJ1-4; a possible D gene is TRBD1 (5 bases). V lost 4 bases and J 8 bases, leaving 14 bases between the germline ends. The length of the CDR3 is 14 residues. The germline V gene encodes CDR1 MNHEY and CDR2 SVGEGT. CDR3 bases: TGTGCCAGCAGTTGGGGCGAGACGGCCGAAAAACTGTTTTTT. Residues: CASSWGETAEKLFF.

The V call is TRBV19, the J call TRBJ2-1; 8 bases are shared with TRBD2. CDR3 size: 16 residues. V dropped 0 bases and J dropped 3; count of bases not matched to a gene: 4. The germline V gene has CDR1 LNHDA and CDR2 SQIVND (reference sequence). CDR3 sequence (DNA): TGTGCCAGTAGTATAGATCGGAGCGGGAGCTACAATGAGCAGTTCTTC. This sequence encodes CASSIDRSGSYNEQFF.

The count of this clone is one. The chain recombines TRBV11-2 with TRBJ2-5; D might be TRBD2 (6 bases). Per germline, CDR1 SGHAT and CDR2 FQNNGV. The V end was cut by 1 base, the J end by 5 bases, with 17 bases between. This CDR3 comprises 16 residues. In nucleotides, the CDR3 is TGTGCCAGCAGCTTAGTCGGGGGATACGACACCGAGACCCAGTACTTC. This translates into CASSLVGGYDTETQYF.

This clone was observed once. The rearrangement uses TRBV27 and TRBJ2-1; D gene uncertain. Per the germline V gene, CDR1 is MNHEY and CDR2 is SMNVEV (reference sequence). The length of the CDR3 is 15 residues. Trimming pared 4 bases from V and 6 bases from J, leaving 16 bases between. This CDR3 reads CASSSPSGGINEQFF. CDR3 in DNA: TGTGCCAGCAGTTCCCCCTCGGGTGGAATCAATGAGCAGTTCTTC.

Worth noting for this clone: Its ends do not fully match the called genes, so a read error is possible. The J gene is TRBJ2-2, the V gene TRBV2; 8 nucleotides line up with TRBD2. Germline assignment: CDR1 SNHLY and CDR2 FYNNEI. The CDR3 has 15 residues. The CDR3 DNA reads as TGTGCCAGCAGCGAAGCGGGAGAGAACACCGGGGAGCTGTTTTTT. Its protein product is CASSEAGENTGELFF.

J is TRBJ1-1 and V is TRBV6-6; the D gene is possibly TRBD1 (6 bases). Trimming removed 11 bases at V and 4 bases at J, with 20 bases between. The CDR3 totals 14 residues. Germline CDR1 reads MNHNY; CDR2 reads SVGAGI (reference sequence). CDR3 DNA sequence: TGTGCCGCTTATACAGGGCAGGGAGTCACTGAAGCTTTCTTT. Its protein product is CAAYTGQGVTEAFF.

This sequence joins TRBV24-1 and TRBJ1-3; 7 bases match TRBD1. The CDR3 is made up of 13 amino acids. The ends lost 4 bases at V and 9 bases at J; junction bases unmatched: 5. Germline V CDR1 and CDR2: KGHDR, SFDVKD. The CDR3 nucleotides read TGTGCCACCAGTGACGGGACAGTCGGCACCATATATTTT. It codes for CATSDGTVGTIYF.

V and J are TRBV18 and TRBJ2-2, with D unresolved. Germline CDR1 is KGHSH and CDR2 is LQKENI. The CDR3 consists of 15 residues. V was trimmed by 2 bases and J by 5 bases, leaving 12 bases between them. The DNA of the CDR3 is TGTGCCAGCTCACCAGTCTACATGGAGACCGGGGAGCTGTTTTTT. Encoded protein: CASSPVYMETGELFF.

Only one count was recorded for this clone. V and J are TRBV9 and TRBJ2-1, with TRBD1 matching over 7 bases. After removal of 0 bases from V and 3 bases from J, the junction contained 3 bases not matched to a gene. This CDR3 has 15 amino acids. Germline CDR1 and CDR2: SGDLS and YYNGEE. The CDR3 loop is CASSVEQGYYNEQFF. DNA of the CDR3: TGTGCCAGCAGCGTAGAACAGGGGTACTACAATGAGCAGTTCTTC. Drawing the rest from reference TRBV9 and TRBJ2-1, the complete variable domain is DSGVTQTPKHLITATGQRVTLRCSPRSGDLSVYWYQQSLDQGLQFLIQYYNGEERAKGNILERFSAQQFPDLHSELNLSSLELGDSALYFCASSVEQGYYNEQFFGPGTRLTVL.

This clone was observed a few times. The V call is TRBV27, the J call TRBJ2-7, with 11 bases that match TRBD1. V trimming: 8 bases; J trimming: 0 bases; junction bases outside the gene matches: 3. Germline V gene data show CDR1 as MNHEY and CDR2 as SMNVEV (reference sequence). This CDR3 is 14 amino acids long. As DNA, the CDR3 is TGTGCCAGCTGGGACAGGGGGTACTCCTACGAGCAGTACTTC. The encoded protein is CASWDRGYSYEQYF.

The chain links TRBV7-2 to TRBJ2-7; possible D gene TRBD1, 5 bases. The CDR3 is 14 residues long. Per the germline V gene, CDR1 is SGHTA and CDR2 is FQGNSA. V was clipped by 4 bases and J by 2 bases, with 12 bases between them. The CDR3 region has the DNA TGTGCCAGCAGCTCTCTGACAGTGGCCTACGAGCAGTACTTC. It codes for CASSSLTVAYEQYF.

This CDR3 reads CASSTAKSSYNEQFF. The CDR3, as DNA: TGTGCCAGTAGTACTGCTAAGAGCTCCTACAATGAGCAGTTCTTC. The chain recombines TRBV19 with TRBJ2-1; D gene unclear. The CDR3 contains 15 residues. Germline loops: CDR1 LNHDA, CDR2 SQIVND (reference sequence). V was clipped by 4 bases and J by 0 bases, with 10 bases between them.

This clone occurred once. This rearrangement joins TRBV24-1 to TRBJ2-3; D possibly corresponds to TRBD2 (5 bases). The CDR3 extends over 17 amino acids. Per the germline V gene, CDR1 is KGHDR and CDR2 is SFDVKD. V was clipped by 2 bases and J by 5 bases, with 19 bases between them. The CDR3 DNA is TGTGCCACCAGTGATTCCCGGGTAGCGAAAGAAGTAGATACGCAGTATTTT. As protein: CATSDSRVAKEVDTQYF.

The gene calls are TRBV7-9 and TRBJ1-1; 8 bases match TRBD1. Germline V gene lookup returns CDR1 SEHNR and CDR2 FQNEAQ (reference sequence). The CDR3 length is 12 residues. V lost 6 bases and J lost 11; bases outside the gene matches: 8. The CDR3 spells CASRLDRGKAFF. In nucleotides, the CDR3 is TGTGCCAGCAGACTCGACAGGGGCAAGGCTTTCTTT. Combining the CDR3 with reference TRBV7-9 and TRBJ1-1 gives the whole variable domain DTGVSQNPRHKITKRGQNVTFRCDPISEHNRLYWYRQTLGQGPEFLTYFQNEAQLEKSRLLSDRFSAERPKGSFSTLEIQRTEQGDSAMYLCASRLDRGKAFFGQGTRLTVV.

The rearrangement joins TRBV12-3 or TRBV12-4 to TRBJ1-1; 7 bases are a match to TRBD1. This CDR3 contains 12 residues. Trimming removed 6 bases from V and 8 bases from J; junction bases left unmatched: 6. CDR3 in amino acids: CASRRGQEEAFF. The CDR3 DNA reads TGTGCCAGCAGACGTGGACAGGAAGAAGCTTTCTTT.

The V and J genes are TRBV19 and TRBJ1-6; perhaps TRBD1 as D (5 bases). Trimming removed 5 bases from V and 7 bases from J, with 15 bases in between. Germline CDR1 and CDR2: LNHDA and SQIVND (reference sequence). There are 15 residues in the CDR3. In DNA form, the CDR3 reads TGTGCCAGTAGTCACGGGGGATCTAAGAATTCACCCCTCCACTTT. This codes for CASSHGGSKNSPLHF.